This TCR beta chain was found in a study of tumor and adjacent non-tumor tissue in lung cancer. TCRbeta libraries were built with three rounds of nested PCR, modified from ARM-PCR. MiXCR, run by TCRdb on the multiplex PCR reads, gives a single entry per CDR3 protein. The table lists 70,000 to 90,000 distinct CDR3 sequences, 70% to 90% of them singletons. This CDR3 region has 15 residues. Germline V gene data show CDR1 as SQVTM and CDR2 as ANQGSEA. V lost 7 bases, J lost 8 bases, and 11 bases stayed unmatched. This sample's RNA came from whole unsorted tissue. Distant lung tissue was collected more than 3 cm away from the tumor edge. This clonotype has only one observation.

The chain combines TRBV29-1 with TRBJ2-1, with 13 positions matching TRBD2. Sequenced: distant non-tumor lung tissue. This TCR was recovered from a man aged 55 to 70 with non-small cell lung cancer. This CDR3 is CSANGLAGDRDEQFF. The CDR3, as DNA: TGCAGCGCCAATGGACTAGCGGGAGATCGGGATGAGCAGTTCTTC.